The clone carrying this T cell receptor beta chain was recorded at least ten times. Antigen unknown. This sample is part of a study of Graves' ophthalmopathy and Graves' hyperthyroidism. Amplification of the TCR beta CDR3 regions used RNA transcripts (as template). HTBI primers were used in a first-round RT-PCR, which preceded a second-round multiplex PCR. TCRdb ran MiXCR on the multiplex PCR reads and lists one entry per CDR3 protein. Of some 380,000 distinct CDR3 sequences in the sample, approximately 15% were seen once. Germline V gene data show CDR1 as SGHAT and CDR2 as FQNNGV. This CDR3 has 13 residues. Trimming left V 0 bases short and J 7 bases short, with 7 bases between. Study-wide results and limits: Ophthalmopathy was separated from stable hyperthyroidism by a 13-signature model with 85% to 90% sensitivity and just under 84% specificity.

Hyperthyroidism cases were recent diagnoses of under 2 months' duration in people aged 18 to 65. Sequences were obtained from peripheral blood. The clonotype comes from a young woman with stable Graves' hyperthyroidism. The rearrangement uses TRBV11-2 and TRBJ1-5; D ambiguous. The DNA for the CDR3 is TGTGCCAGCAGCTTAGACCCCGTCCAGCCCCAGCATTTT. Its translation is CASSLDPVQPQHF. The entire variable domain, with the rest obtained from reference TRBV11-2 and TRBJ1-5, is as follows: EAGVAQSPRYKIIEKRQSVAFWCNPISGHATLYWYQQILGQGPKLLIQFQNNGVVDDSQLPKDRFSAERLKGVDSTLKIQPAKLEDSAVYLCASSLDPVQPQHFGDGTRLSIL.